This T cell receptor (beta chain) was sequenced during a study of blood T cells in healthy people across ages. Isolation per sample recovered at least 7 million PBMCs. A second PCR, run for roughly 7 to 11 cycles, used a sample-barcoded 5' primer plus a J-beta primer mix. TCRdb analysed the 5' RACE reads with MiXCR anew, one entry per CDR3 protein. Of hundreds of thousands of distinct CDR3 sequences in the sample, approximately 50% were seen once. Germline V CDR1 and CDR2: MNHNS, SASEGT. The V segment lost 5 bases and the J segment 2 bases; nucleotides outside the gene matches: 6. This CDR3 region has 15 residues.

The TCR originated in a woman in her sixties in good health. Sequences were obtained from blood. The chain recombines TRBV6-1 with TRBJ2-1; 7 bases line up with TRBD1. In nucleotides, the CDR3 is TGTGCCAGCAGTATGGACAGGCCGACCTACAATGAGCAGTTCTTC. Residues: CASSMDRPTYNEQFF.